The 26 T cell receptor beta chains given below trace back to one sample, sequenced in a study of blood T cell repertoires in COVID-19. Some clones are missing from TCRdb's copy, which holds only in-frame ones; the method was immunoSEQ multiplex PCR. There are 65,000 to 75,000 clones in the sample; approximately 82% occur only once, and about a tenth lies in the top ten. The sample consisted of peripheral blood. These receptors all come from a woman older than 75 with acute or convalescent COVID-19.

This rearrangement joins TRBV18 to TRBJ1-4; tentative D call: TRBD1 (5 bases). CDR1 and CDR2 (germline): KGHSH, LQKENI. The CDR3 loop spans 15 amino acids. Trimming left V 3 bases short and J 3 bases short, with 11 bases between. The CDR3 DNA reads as TGTGCCAGCTCACCTAGGTCGGGGGCTAATGAAAAACTGTTTTTT. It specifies CASSPRSGANEKLFF.

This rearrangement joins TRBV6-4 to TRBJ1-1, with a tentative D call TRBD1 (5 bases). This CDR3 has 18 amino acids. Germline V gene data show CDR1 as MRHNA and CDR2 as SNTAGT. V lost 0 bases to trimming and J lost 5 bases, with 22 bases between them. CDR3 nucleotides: TGTGCCAGCAGTGACTCCCCGTTGGGGAGGGGCTGGGGAACTGAAGCTTTCTTT. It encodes CASSDSPLGRGWGTEAFF.

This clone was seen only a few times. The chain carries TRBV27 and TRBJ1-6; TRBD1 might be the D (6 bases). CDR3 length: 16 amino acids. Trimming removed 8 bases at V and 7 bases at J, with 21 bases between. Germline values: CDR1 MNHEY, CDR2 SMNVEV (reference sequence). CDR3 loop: CASSTLQTGSNSPLHF. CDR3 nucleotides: TGTGCCAGCTCAACTCTTCAGACAGGAAGCAATTCACCCCTCCACTTT.

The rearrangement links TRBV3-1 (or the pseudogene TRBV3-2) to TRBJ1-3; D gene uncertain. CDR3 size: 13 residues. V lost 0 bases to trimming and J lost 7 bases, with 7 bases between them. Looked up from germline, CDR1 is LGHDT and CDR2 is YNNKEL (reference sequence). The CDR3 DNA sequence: TGTGCCAGCAGCCAAGAAGCACAGAACACCATATATTTT. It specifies CASSQEAQNTIYF.

The CDR3 DNA reads TGTGCCAGCAGTGACATAGGCGAGGCTCGTTCCTACGAGCAGTACTTC. Translating gives CASSDIGEARSYEQYF. The V and J genes are TRBV6-1 and TRBJ2-7; D ambiguous. Germline values: CDR1 MNHNS, CDR2 SASEGT. V was shortened by 3 bases and J by 1 base, with 16 bases between the two germline ends. The CDR3 is made up of 16 amino acids.

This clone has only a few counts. The CDR3 loop reads CACGVNTEAFF. The CDR3 DNA reads TGTGCTTGCGGGGTGAACACTGAAGCTTTCTTT. This chain uses TRBV30 with TRBJ1-1, with D unclear. The germline V gene has CDR1 GTSNPN and CDR2 SVGIG (reference sequence). The CDR3 spans 11 residues. The whole variable domain, remainder taken from reference TRBV30 and TRBJ1-1, is SQTIHQWPATLVQPVGSPLSLECTVEGTSNPNLYWYRQAAGRGLQLLFYSVGIGQISSEVPQNLSASRPQDRQFILSSKKLLLSDSGFYLCACGVNTEAFFGQGTRLTVV.

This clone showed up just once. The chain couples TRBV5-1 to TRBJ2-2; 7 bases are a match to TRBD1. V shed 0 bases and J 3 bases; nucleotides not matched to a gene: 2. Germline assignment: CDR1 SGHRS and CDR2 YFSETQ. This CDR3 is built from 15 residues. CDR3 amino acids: CASSLDGTDTGELFF. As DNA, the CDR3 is TGCGCCAGCAGCTTGGACGGGACAGACACCGGGGAGCTGTTTTTT.

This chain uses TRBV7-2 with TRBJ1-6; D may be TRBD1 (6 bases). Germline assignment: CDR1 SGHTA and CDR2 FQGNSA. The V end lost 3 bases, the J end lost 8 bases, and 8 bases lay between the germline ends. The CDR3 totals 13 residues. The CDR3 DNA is TGTGCCAGCAGCTTCCCAGGGGATTCACCCCTCCACTTT. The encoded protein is CASSFPGDSPLHF.

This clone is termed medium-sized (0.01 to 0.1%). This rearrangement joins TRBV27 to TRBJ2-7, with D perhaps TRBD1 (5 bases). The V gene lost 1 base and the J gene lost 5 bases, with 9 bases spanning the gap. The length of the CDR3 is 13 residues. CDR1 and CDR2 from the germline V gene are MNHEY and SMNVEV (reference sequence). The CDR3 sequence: CASSLLQDHEQYF. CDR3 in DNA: TGTGCCAGCAGTTTATTACAGGACCACGAGCAGTACTTC.

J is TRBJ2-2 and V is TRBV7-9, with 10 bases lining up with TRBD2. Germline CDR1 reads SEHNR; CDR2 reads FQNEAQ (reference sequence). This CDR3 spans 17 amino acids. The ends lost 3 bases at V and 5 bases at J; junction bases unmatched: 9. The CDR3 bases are TGTGCCAGCAGCTTGCCAGCGGGGGGGAGACCGACCGGGGAGCTGTTTTTT. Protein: CASSLPAGGRPTGELFF.

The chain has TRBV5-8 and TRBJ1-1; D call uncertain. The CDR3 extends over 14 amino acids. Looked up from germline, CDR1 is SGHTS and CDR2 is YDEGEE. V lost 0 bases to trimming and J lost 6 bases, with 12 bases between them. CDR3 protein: CASSLGLRFAEAFF. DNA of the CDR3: TGTGCCAGCAGCTTGGGCCTACGGTTCGCTGAAGCTTTCTTT.

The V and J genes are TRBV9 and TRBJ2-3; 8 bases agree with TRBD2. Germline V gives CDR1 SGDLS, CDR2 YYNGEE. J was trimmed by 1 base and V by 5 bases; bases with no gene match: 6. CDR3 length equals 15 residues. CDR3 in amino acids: CASSLFSGGTDTQYF. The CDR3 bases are TGTGCCAGCAGTCTATTTAGCGGGGGCACAGATACGCAGTATTTT.

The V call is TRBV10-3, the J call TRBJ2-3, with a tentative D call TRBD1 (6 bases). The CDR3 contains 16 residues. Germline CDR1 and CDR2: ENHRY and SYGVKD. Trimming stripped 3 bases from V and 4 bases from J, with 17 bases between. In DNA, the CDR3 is TGTGCCATCAGTGAAGTGGACAGACCTCTCGCAGATACGCAGTATTTT. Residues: CAISEVDRPLADTQYF.

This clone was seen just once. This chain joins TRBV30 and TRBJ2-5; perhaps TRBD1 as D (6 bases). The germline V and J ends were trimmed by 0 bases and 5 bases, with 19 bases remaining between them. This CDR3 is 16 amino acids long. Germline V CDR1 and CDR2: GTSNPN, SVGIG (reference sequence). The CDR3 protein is CAWSVLTGGVGETQYF. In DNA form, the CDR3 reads TGTGCCTGGAGTGTTTTGACAGGTGGAGTTGGTGAGACCCAGTACTTC.

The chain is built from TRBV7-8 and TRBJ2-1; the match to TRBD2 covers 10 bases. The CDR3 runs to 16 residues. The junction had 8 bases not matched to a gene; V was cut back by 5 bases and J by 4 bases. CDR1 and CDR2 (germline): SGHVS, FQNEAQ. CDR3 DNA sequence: TGTGCCAGCAGCCCAAGCAGTAGCGGGGGGTACAATGAGCAGTTCTTC. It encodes CASSPSSSGGYNEQFF. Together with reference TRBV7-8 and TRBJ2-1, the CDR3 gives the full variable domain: GAGVSQSPRYKVAKRGQDVALRCDPISGHVSLFWYQQALGQGPEFLTYFQNEAQLDKSGLPSDRFFAERPEGSVSTLKIQRTQQEDSAVYLCASSPSSSGGYNEQFFGPGTRLTVL.

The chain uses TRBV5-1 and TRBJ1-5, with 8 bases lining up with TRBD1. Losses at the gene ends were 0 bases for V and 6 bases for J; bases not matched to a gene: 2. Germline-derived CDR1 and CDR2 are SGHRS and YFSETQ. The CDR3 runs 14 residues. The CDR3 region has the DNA TGCGCCAGCAGCTTGGGACAGGGGAGTCAGCCCCAGCATTTT. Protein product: CASSLGQGSQPQHF.

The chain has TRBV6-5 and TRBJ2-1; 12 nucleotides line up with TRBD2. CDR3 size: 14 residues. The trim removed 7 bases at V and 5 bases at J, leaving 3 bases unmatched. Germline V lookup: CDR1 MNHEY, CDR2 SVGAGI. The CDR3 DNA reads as TGTGCCAGCAAAGGACTAGCGGGGCACAATGAGCAGTTCTTC. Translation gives CASKGLAGHNEQFF.

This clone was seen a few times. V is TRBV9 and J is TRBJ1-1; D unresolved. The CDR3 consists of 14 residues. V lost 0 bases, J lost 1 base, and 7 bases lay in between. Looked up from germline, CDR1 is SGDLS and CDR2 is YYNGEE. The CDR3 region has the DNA TGTGCCAGCAGCGTAGTCTCAGGGAACACTGAAGCTTTCTTT. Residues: CASSVVSGNTEAFF.

DNA for the CDR3: TGTGCCAGCAGTGAAATGGGGTCGGACAGGGGCTATGGCTACACCTTC. This encodes CASSEMGSDRGYGYTF. This chain links TRBV2 with TRBJ1-2, with 9 bases aligning to TRBD1. This CDR3 contains 16 residues. Losses at the gene ends were 2 bases for V and 4 bases for J; bases not matched to a gene: 8. The germline CDR1 and CDR2 sequences are SNHLY and FYNNEI.

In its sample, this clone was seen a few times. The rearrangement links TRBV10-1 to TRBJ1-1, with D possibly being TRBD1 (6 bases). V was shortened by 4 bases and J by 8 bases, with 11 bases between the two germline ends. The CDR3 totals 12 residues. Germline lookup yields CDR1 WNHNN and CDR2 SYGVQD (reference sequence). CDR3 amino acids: CASSAGRGEAFF. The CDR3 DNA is TGCGCCAGCAGTGCGGGCAGGGGAGAAGCTTTCTTT.

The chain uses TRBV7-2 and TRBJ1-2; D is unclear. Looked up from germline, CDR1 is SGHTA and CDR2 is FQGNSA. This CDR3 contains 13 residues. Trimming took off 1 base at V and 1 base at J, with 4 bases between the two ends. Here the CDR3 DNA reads TGTGCCAGCAGCTTAGACGGTAACTATGGCTACACCTTC. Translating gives CASSLDGNYGYTF.

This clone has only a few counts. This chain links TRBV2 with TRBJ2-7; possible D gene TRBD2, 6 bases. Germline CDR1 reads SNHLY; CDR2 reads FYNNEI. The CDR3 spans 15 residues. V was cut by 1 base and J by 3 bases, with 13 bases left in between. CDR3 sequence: CASSEDLARIYEQYF. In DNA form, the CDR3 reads TGTGCCAGCAGTGAAGACCTAGCGCGGATCTACGAGCAGTACTTC. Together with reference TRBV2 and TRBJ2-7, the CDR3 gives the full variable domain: EPEVTQTPSHQVTQMGQEVILRCVPISNHLYFYWYRQILGQKVEFLVSFYNNEISEKSEIFDDQFSVERPDGSNFTLKIRSTKLEDSAMYFCASSEDLARIYEQYFGPGTRLTVT.

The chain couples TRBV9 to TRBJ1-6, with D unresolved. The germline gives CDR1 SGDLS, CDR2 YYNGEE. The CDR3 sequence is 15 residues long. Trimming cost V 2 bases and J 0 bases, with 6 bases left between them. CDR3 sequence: CASSVGSSYNSPLHF. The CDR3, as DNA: TGTGCCAGCAGCGTTGGCAGCTCCTATAATTCACCCCTCCACTTT. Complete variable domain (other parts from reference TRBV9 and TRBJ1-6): DSGVTQTPKHLITATGQRVTLRCSPRSGDLSVYWYQQSLDQGLQFLIQYYNGEERAKGNILERFSAQQFPDLHSELNLSSLELGDSALYFCASSVGSSYNSPLHFGNGTRLTVT.

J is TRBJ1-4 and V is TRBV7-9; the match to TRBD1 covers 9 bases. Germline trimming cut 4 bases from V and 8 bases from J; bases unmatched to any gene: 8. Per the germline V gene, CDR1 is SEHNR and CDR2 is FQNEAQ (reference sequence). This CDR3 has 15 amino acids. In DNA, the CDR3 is TGTGCCAGCAGCTCGCGACAGGGGGGCCTCGAAAAACTGTTTTTT. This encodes CASSSRQGGLEKLFF.

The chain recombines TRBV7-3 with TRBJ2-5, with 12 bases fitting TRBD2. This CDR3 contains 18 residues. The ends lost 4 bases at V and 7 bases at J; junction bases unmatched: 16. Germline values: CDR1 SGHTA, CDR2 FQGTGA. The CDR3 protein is CASSSLGPTSGGQGTQYF. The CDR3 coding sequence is TGTGCCAGCAGCTCTTTAGGGCCGACTAGCGGGGGCCAGGGGACCCAGTACTTC.

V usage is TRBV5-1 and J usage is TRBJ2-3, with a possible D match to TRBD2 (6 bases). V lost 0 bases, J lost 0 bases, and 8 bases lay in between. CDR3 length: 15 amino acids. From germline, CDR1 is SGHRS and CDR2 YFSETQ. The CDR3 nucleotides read TGCGCCAGCAGCTTGGTGCGGGAAAGCACAGATACGCAGTATTTT. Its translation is CASSLVRESTDTQYF.